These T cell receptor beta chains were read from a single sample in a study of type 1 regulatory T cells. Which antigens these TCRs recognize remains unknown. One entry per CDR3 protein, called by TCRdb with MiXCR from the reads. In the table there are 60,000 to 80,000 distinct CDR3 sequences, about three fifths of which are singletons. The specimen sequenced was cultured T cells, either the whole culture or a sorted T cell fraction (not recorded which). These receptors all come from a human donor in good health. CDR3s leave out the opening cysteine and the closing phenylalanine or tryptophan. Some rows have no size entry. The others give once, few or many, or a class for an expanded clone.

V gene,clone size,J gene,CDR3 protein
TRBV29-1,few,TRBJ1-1,SVVRGWNTEAF
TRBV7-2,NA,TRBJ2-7,ASSQSGSLYEQY
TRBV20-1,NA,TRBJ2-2,SARVAGAGTGELF
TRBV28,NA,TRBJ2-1,ATTGTSGRAYNEQF
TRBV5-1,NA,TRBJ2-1,ASSAGLDYNEQF
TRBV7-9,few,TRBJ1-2,ASSETQGGYT
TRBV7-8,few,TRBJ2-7,ASSLDQEASEQY
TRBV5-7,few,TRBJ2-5,ASSLGLAGVLQETQY
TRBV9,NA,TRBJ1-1,ASSVDGQPNTEAF
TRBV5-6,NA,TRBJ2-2,ASSLGAGINFGELF
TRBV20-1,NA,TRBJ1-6,SASDRGGSPLH
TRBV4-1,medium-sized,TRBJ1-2,ASSPGTEIFNYGYT
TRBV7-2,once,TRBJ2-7,ASSPRQGFHEQY
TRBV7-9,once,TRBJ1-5,ASSLAGVGQPQH
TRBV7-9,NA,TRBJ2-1,ASSPGLADDEQF
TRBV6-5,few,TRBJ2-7,ATELSYEQY
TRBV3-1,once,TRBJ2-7,ASSRDPYEQY
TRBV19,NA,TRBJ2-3,ASSPNPSASGRGSTDTQY
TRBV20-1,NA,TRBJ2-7,SARENTLYEQY
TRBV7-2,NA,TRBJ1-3,ASSPQTGAGNTIY
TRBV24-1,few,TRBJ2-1,ATSDPPATF
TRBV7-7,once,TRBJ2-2,ASSFEGDYTGELF
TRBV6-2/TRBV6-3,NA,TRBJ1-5,ASSSNTGGVANQPQH
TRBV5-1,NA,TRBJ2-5,ASSGPGLSETQY
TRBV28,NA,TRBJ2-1,ASSPTGLAVIMSSYNEQF
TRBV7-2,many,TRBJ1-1,ASSADRGREAF
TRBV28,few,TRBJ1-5,ASISLGSPQH
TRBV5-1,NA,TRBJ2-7,ASSLSRQGGSYEQY
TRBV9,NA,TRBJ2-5,ASSVGGLAGKQETQY
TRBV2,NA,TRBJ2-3,ASNLAGDTDTQY
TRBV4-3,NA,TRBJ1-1,ASSQELLKNTEAF
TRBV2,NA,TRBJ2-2,ASTGDTGELF